This entry features one TCR beta chain sequence. Its matching antigen is unknown. Germline V lookup: CDR1 MNHEY, CDR2 SMNVEV (reference sequence). The junction had 5 bases not matched to a gene; V was cut back by 3 bases and J by 3 bases. The CDR3 is 14 residues long. The data were taken from a study of cytomegalovirus exposure and HLA in healthy donors. Study-level findings and limits: Earlier results showed most TCR beta V segments being productive about 90% or about 30% of the time.

The PCR used 60 Vbeta and 13 Jbeta primers. Repertoires were generated with immunoSEQ multiplex PCR, while TCRdb's copy carries only in-frame clones and drops some. Its listing shows 150,000 to 200,000 clones. The receptor comes from a man in his thirties or forties in good health and CMV-seronegative. The V gene is TRBV27, the J gene TRBJ2-7; 7 bases are shared with TRBD1. Source material: PBMCs. The CDR3 coding sequence is TGTGCCAGCAGTTTTCAGGGACAGAACTACGAGCAGTACTTC. This sequence encodes CASSFQGQNYEQYF.